The 27 T cell receptor beta chains in this list originate from one sample, sequenced in a study of CD8+ T cells in alopecia areata (dated by TCRdb to 2017 to 2018). The library came from the immunoSEQ multiplex PCR assay. To provide template for TCR sequencing, every sample had RNA extracted and reverse transcribed into cDNA. As stored in TCRdb, this immuneACCESS dataset retains in-frame rearrangements with V and J assigned. A fraction of the clones does not appear; measured against another copy, unresolved V genes explain less than half of the discrepancy, and the remainder lacks a known reason. There are about 270,000 clones in this sample, and none of them is a singleton. The ten largest clonotypes hold around 1.2% of the sample. Cells from pooled mouse cutaneous lymph nodes were stained for CD4, CD8alpha, NKG2D, NKG2ACE and other markers and then sorted on a BD Influx. Sequencing input: CD4+ T cells sorted from a lymph node. The receptor set was obtained from a C3H/HeJ mouse with alopecia areata. Mice of this line possess the MHC haplotype H2-k.

As concerns this clone: The listed genes are named as in mouse. The read ends 4 residues early relative to the CDR3; the germline J gene fills the gap. The chain uses TRBV17 and TRBJ2-4; 9 nucleotides match TRBD2. V lost 1 base, J lost 2 bases, and 1 base stayed unmatched. From germline, CDR1 is MNHDT and CDR2 YYDKIL. The CDR3 has 15 residues. Partial CDR3 DNA: TGTGCTAGCAGTAGAGCTGGGGGGGATCAAAAC. As protein: CASSRAGGDQN. The entire CDR3 is CASSRAGGDQNTLYF.

About this clone itself: The germline and genes are mouse ones. From the germline J gene comes the end of the CDR3, since the read stops 4 residues before it. The rearrangement links TRBV13-1 to TRBJ2-1; 10 bases agree with TRBD2. The CDR3 spans 16 residues. Germline V lookup: CDR1 NSHNY, CDR2 SYGAGN. The part of the CDR3 DNA that was read is TGTGCCAGCAGTGATGAACGCTGGGGGGGCGCCGCT. Translating gives CASSDERWGGAA. The whole CDR3 region reads CASSDERWGGAAEQFF.

In regard to this clone: Gene names and germline match the mouse. The read ends 4 residues early relative to the CDR3; the germline J gene fills the gap. The chain couples TRBV31 to TRBJ1-1, with 7 bases fitting TRBD1. Germline V gene lookup returns CDR1 GKSSPN and CDR2 SITVG. The CDR3 totals 13 residues. V lost 0 bases, J lost 3 bases, and 1 base stayed unmatched. The covered CDR3 bases are TGTGCCTGGAGTCTAGACAGGGACACA. It is translated as CAWSLDRDT. The whole CDR3 reads CAWSLDRDTEVFF.

About this clone: These gene names are mouse names. The CDR3 goes on 3 residues after the read ends, and that part is filled in from the germline J gene. The chain combines TRBV31 with TRBJ1-6, with TRBD1 identical over 11 bases. TRBJ1-6 is sorted into the ORF group, with uncertain function. The junction had 5 bases not matched to a gene; V was cut back by 0 bases and J by 10 bases. This CDR3 contains 15 residues. Germline-derived CDR1 and CDR2 are GKSSPN and SITVG. The DNA read from the CDR3 is TGTGCCTGGAGTCTTCGGACAGGGGGCGGATCGCCC. Translation: CAWSLRTGGGSP. The CDR3 as a whole reads CAWSLRTGGGSPLYF.

Worth noting for this clone: Any gene name here is a mouse gene name. The CDR3 end lies 4 residues beyond the end of the read and is filled in from the germline J gene. The chain couples TRBV13-3 to TRBJ2-3; 14 bases match TRBD2. Germline CDR1 is NNHDY and CDR2 is SYVADS. CDR3 size: 15 residues. V gave up 3 bases and J gave up 4 bases; unmatched junction bases: 1. Incomplete CDR3 DNA: TGTGCCAGCAGTGCGGGACTGGGGGGGCCAGAA. Its translation is CASSAGLGGPE. The whole CDR3 reads CASSAGLGGPETLYF.

This clone appeared a few times. All gene names here are mouse names. The CDR3 end lies 4 residues beyond the end of the read and is filled in from the germline J gene. The V and J genes are TRBV5 and TRBJ2-7, with 10 bases aligning to TRBD2. Trimming removed 4 bases from V and 0 bases from J; junction bases left unmatched: 6. Germline CDR1 LGHNA, CDR2 YNLKQL (reference sequence). The CDR3 spans 16 residues. CDR3 DNA (partial): TGTGCCAGCAGCCCCTCGGACTGGGGGAGCTCCTAT. It yields the protein CASSPSDWGSSY. In full, the CDR3 reads CASSPSDWGSSYEQYF.

To note about this clone: Genes and germline come from the mouse. The read terminates 4 residues ahead of where the CDR3 ends, so the germline J gene completes it. The same CDR3 is also encoded by other DNA sequences in this sample. The chain is built from TRBV13-1 and TRBJ2-7, with a tentative D call TRBD2 (5 bases). The CDR3 is made up of 12 amino acids. Germline CDR1 and CDR2: NSHNY and SYGAGN. The sequenced part of the CDR3 DNA is TGTGCCAGCAGTGAAACTGGATAT. Residues: CASSETGY. The entire CDR3 is CASSETGYEQYF.

This clone appeared a few times. Mouse names are used for the genes. The CDR3 DNA, read in part, is TGTGCCAGCAGTGCTGGGGCGCGGGCAGAA. Translating gives CASSAGARAE. The entire CDR3 protein reads CASSAGARAETLYF. The V gene is TRBV13-3, the J gene TRBJ2-3, with D possibly TRBD2 on 6 matching bases. The read ends 4 residues early relative to the CDR3; the germline J gene fills the gap. CDR1 is NNHDY, CDR2 SYVADS, per germline. Trimming stripped 3 bases from V and 3 bases from J, with 11 bases between. The CDR3 covers 14 residues.

This clone showed up just a few times. Mouse gene names apply. Read data end 4 residues before the CDR3 end; the end is taken from the germline J gene. The chain couples TRBV31 to TRBJ2-1, with D possibly TRBD2 on 6 matching bases. V gave up 5 bases and J gave up 1 base, with 12 bases separating them. CDR3 length: 14 amino acids. Germline V gives CDR1 GKSSPN, CDR2 SITVG. Incomplete CDR3 DNA: TGTGCCTGGGCTGGGGACCCGAACTATGCT. Its protein is CAWAGDPNYA. The CDR3 as a whole reads CAWAGDPNYAEQFF.

Only a few counts were recorded for this clone. Genes and germline are mouse. The sequence runs out 4 residues before the end of the CDR3; the remainder is reconstructed from the germline J gene. Other DNA sequences of this sample code for an identical CDR3. This rearrangement joins TRBV14 to TRBJ2-5; the match to TRBD2 covers 9 bases. Looked up from germline, CDR1 is SGHDT and CDR2 is FRDEAV. Trimming at V came to 4 bases and at J to 3 bases, leaving 3 bases not matched to a gene. There are 14 residues in the CDR3. This chain's CDR3 is CASSPTGGQDTQYF. The DNA read from the CDR3 is TGTGCCAGCAGTCCGACTGGGGGTCAAGAC. The full variable domain, in which reference TRBV14 and TRBJ2-5 provide the parts outside the CDR3, is EAGVTQSPRYAVLQEGQAVSFWCDPISGHDTLYWYQQPRDQGPQLLVYFRDEAVIDNSQLPSDRFSAVRPKGTNSTLKIQSAKQGDTATYLCASSPTGGQDTQYFGPGTRLLVL.

A word on this clone: Mouse names are used for the genes. Read coverage stops 4 residues before the CDR3 terminus; the germline J gene supplies the remainder. Other DNA sequences in the sample encode the same CDR3. The rearrangement joins TRBV31 to TRBJ2-1, with 8 nucleotides matching TRBD2. This CDR3 has 14 amino acids. The V gene end was trimmed by 0 bases and the J gene end by 3 bases; junction bases not matched to a gene: 1. CDR1 and CDR2 from the germline V gene are GKSSPN and SITVG. CDR3 in amino acids: CAWSLTGGYAEQFF. Incomplete CDR3 DNA: TGTGCCTGGAGTCTAACTGGGGGCTATGCT.

This clone was seen repeatedly, ten times or more. All gene names here are mouse names. The read comes to an end 4 residues before the CDR3 does, leaving the germline J gene to fill in the end. This chain joins TRBV17 and TRBJ2-4; 10 bases are shared with TRBD2. This CDR3 contains 15 residues. Germline V gene lookup returns CDR1 MNHDT and CDR2 YYDKIL. The CDR3 sequence is CASSRGTGGWNTLYF. Incomplete CDR3 DNA: TGTGCTAGCAGTAGAGGGACTGGGGGATGGAAC.

Of note for this clone: The genes are named according to mouse. The read finishes 4 residues shy of the CDR3 end, and the germline J gene is used to complete it. The sample has other DNA sequences that encode this CDR3 too. V and J are TRBV19 and TRBJ2-5; 10 bases fit TRBD1. Germline CDR1 and CDR2: FNHDT and SITEND (reference sequence). V lost 3 bases to trimming and J lost 2 bases; unmatched junction nucleotides: 0. CDR3 size: 14 residues. CDR3 amino acids: CASSRQGAQDTQYF. The CDR3 bases that were read are TGTGCCAGCAGTAGACAGGGGGCCCAAGAC.

Points on this clone: Gene names and germline refer to mouse. The CDR3 is cut off 4 residues early in the read; its end comes from the germline J gene. The genes are TRBV5 and TRBJ1-1; the D gene is possibly TRBD1 (5 bases). Germline CDR1 LGHNA, CDR2 YNLKQL (reference sequence). V gave up 5 bases and J gave up 0 bases, with 10 bases separating them. This CDR3 has 14 amino acids. Incomplete CDR3 DNA: TGTGCCAGCAGCGCCTCAGGGTCAAACACA. Protein product: CASSASGSNT. The entire CDR3 protein reads CASSASGSNTEVFF.

This clone has only a few counts. The germline and genes are mouse ones. Coverage ceases 4 residues before the CDR3 finishes, and the germline J gene fills in the end. The chain recombines TRBV17 with TRBJ1-2, with D maybe TRBD1 (5 bases). V was shortened by 1 base and J by 0 bases, with 6 bases between the two germline ends. The length of the CDR3 is 14 residues. CDR1 is MNHDT, CDR2 YYDKIL, per germline. The DNA read from the CDR3 is TGTGCTAGCAGTAGAGTGGGGGCAAACTCC. It yields the protein CASSRVGANS. The full CDR3 protein reads CASSRVGANSDYTF.

Concerning this clone itself: The gene names here belong to mouse. The CDR3 end lies 4 residues beyond the end of the read and is filled in from the germline J gene. The V gene is TRBV19, the J gene TRBJ2-3; weak D call: TRBD1 (7 bases). The CDR3 extends over 15 amino acids. Deletions cut 5 bases from V and 1 base from J, with 14 bases between. CDR1 and CDR2 from the germline V gene are FNHDT and SITEND (reference sequence). The CDR3 loop is CASRRRGRGAETLYF. The sequenced part of the CDR3 DNA is TGTGCCAGCAGACGGAGGGGGCGCGGTGCAGAA.

Notes on this clone: Gene and germline names: mouse. The read falls 4 residues short of the CDR3 end, and the missing part is taken from the germline J gene. This chain connects TRBV19 to TRBJ2-1; the D is unclear. The CDR3 covers 13 residues. CDR1 is FNHDT and CDR2 is SITEND in the germline V gene (reference sequence). With 4 bases removed from V and 0 bases from J, the gap between germline ends came to 5 bases. CDR3 bases read: TGTGCCAGCAGTCTAAATAACTATGCT. Its protein is CASSLNNYA. The CDR3 in full is CASSLNNYAEQFF. The variable domain in full, with the rest retrieved from reference TRBV19 and TRBJ2-1, is GGIITQTPKFLIGQEGQKLTLKCQQNFNHDTMYWYRQDSGKGLRLIYYSITENDLQKGDLSEGYDASREKKSSFSLTVTSAQKNEMAVFLCASSLNNYAEQFFGPGTRLTVL.

Details on this clone: Germline and genes here are mouse. The read comes to an end 4 residues before the CDR3 does, leaving the germline J gene to fill in the end. This chain connects TRBV13-3 to TRBJ2-3; TRBD2 agrees at 8 bases. The CDR3 sequence is 13 residues long. V shed 7 bases, J shed 2 bases, and the junction held 3 bases outside the gene matches. Germline-derived CDR1 and CDR2 are NNHDY and SYVADS. The sequenced part of the CDR3 DNA is TGTGCCAGCTCTGGGGGGATTGCAGAA. Encoded protein: CASSGGIAE. The complete CDR3 reads CASSGGIAETLYF.

Remarks on this clone: Here the gene names and germline are mouse. The read halts 4 residues ahead of the CDR3 end, with the missing end drawn from the germline J gene. The chain links TRBV5 to TRBJ2-5; possibly TRBD1 for D (5 bases). Germline CDR1 and CDR2: LGHNA and YNLKQL (reference sequence). This CDR3 region has 14 residues. V was clipped by 5 bases and J by 1 base, with 10 bases between them. CDR3 sequence reads: CASSSDSYQDTQYF. CDR3 DNA (partial): TGTGCCAGCAGCAGCGACAGCTACCAAGAC.

A note on this clone: Gene names are the mouse ones. The CDR3 is cut off 4 residues early in the read; its end comes from the germline J gene. This specimen includes other DNA sequences encoding the same CDR3. The rearrangement links TRBV13-3 to TRBJ2-5; tentative D call: TRBD2 (7 bases). The germline V gene encodes CDR1 NNHDY and CDR2 SYVADS. CDR3 size: 14 residues. The CDR3 DNA, read in part, is TGTGCCAGCAGTGAAAGGGGGGGGGAAGAC. Its protein product is CASSERGGED. The whole CDR3 protein reads CASSERGGEDTQYF.

This clone turned up a few times. Genes and germline come from the mouse. The CDR3 is cut off 3 residues early in the read; its end comes from the germline J gene. The sample has other DNA sequences that encode this CDR3 too. The chain has TRBV19 and TRBJ1-6; 9 positions agree with TRBD1. TRBJ1-6 is identified as an open reading frame with a role that is uncertain. This CDR3 has 15 amino acids. J lost 5 bases, V lost 4 bases, and 4 bases had no gene match. Per germline, CDR1 FNHDT and CDR2 SITEND (reference sequence). The covered CDR3 bases are TGTGCCAGCAGTCCCGGACAGGGGAATAATTCGCCC. It codes for CASSPGQGNNSP. The full CDR3 protein reads CASSPGQGNNSPLYF.

This clone was seen only a few times. These gene names are mouse names. Sequencing ends 4 residues short of the CDR3 end; the germline J gene provides the rest. The sample carries other DNA sequences with the same CDR3. The chain links TRBV5 to TRBJ2-7, with 10 bases fitting TRBD2. The CDR3 runs 15 residues. CDR1 is LGHNA, CDR2 YNLKQL, per germline (reference sequence). Here the CDR3 reads CASSQDSDWGYEQYF. The part of the CDR3 DNA that was read is TGTGCCAGCAGCCAAGATTCGGACTGGGGGTAT.

As to this clone: Genes and germline are mouse. The read gets to within 3 residues of the CDR3 end, and the germline J gene fills in the rest. V is TRBV5 and J is TRBJ1-6; TRBD1 aligns across 7 bases. TRBJ1-6 falls under the ORF class, with uncertain function. CDR3 length: 19 residues. Trimming removed 0 bases from V and 0 bases from J; junction bases left unmatched: 8. The germline V gene encodes CDR1 LGHNA and CDR2 YNLKQL (reference sequence). The CDR3 sequence: CASSQEWDRKFSYNSPLYF. The covered CDR3 bases are TGTGCCAGCAGCCAAGAGTGGGACAGAAAATTTTCCTATAATTCGCCC.

In regard to this clone: Each gene name is a mouse one. The CDR3 goes on 3 residues after the read ends, and that part is filled in from the germline J gene. The chain carries TRBV13-3 and TRBJ1-6; 7 nucleotides align to TRBD1. TRBJ1-6 is treated as an ORF (open reading frame) with a function not yet certain. The germline V gene has CDR1 NNHDY and CDR2 SYVADS. The CDR3 is 14 amino acids. V was clipped by 4 bases and J by 7 bases; unmatched bases: 5. CDR3 sequence reads: CASSYRGGNSPLYF. The sequenced part of the CDR3 DNA is TGTGCCAGCAGTTACAGGGGAGGGAATTCGCCC.

This clone was picked up a small number of times. The gene names here belong to mouse. The CDR3 is cut off 4 residues early in the read; its end comes from the germline J gene. The V gene is TRBV19, the J gene TRBJ2-5; 9 nucleotides agree with TRBD2. CDR1 is FNHDT and CDR2 is SITEND in the germline V gene (reference sequence). With V trimmed by 4 bases and J by 2 bases, 5 bases remained unmatched. This CDR3 contains 15 residues. The CDR3 bases that were read are TGTGCCAGCAGTGTGGGGGGGCGCGGCCAAGAC. Translated, it gives CASSVGGRGQD. The complete CDR3 reads CASSVGGRGQDTQYF.

This clone was picked up a small number of times. Gene names refer to mouse genes. The CDR3 end is not reached by the read, which stops 4 residues before it; the germline J gene fills it in. The same CDR3 is also encoded by other DNA sequences in this sample. This chain uses TRBV31 with TRBJ2-2, with D perhaps being TRBD1 or TRBD2 (5 bases each). CDR3 length: 14 amino acids. Germline CDR1 reads GKSSPN; CDR2 reads SITVG. Deletions cut 0 bases from V and 1 base from J, with 6 bases between. CDR3 loop: CAWSLGVNTGQLYF. The sequenced CDR3 bases are TGTGCCTGGAGTCTGGGGGTAAACACCGGG.

As regards this clone: Genes here carry mouse names. The CDR3 end lies 4 residues beyond the end of the read and is filled in from the germline J gene. The sample carries other DNA sequences with the same CDR3. The chain is built from TRBV1 and TRBJ2-4, with a tentative D call TRBD2 (5 bases). This CDR3 region has 15 residues. Germline V gene data show CDR1 as NSQYPW and CDR2 as LRSPGD (reference sequence). The V end was cut by 0 bases, the J end by 1 base, with 8 bases between. The CDR3 is CTCSADWGGQNTLYF. The covered CDR3 bases are TGCACCTGCAGTGCAGATTGGGGAGGTCAAAAC.